This passage covers 14 T cell receptor beta chains from one sample sequenced in a study of lymphopenia after photon versus proton radiotherapy (dated by TCRdb to between 2018 and 2021). The library came from the immunoSEQ multiplex PCR assay. The immuneACCESS repertoire file appears here via TCRdb, limited to in-frame rearrangements. These files lack a portion of the clones; in checked studies, under half of the deficit traces to unresolved V genes, and the cause of the others is not known. This sample comprises about 18,000 clones, 92% of them detected only once. The ten biggest clones cover about 1.5% of the sample. The sample in question was peripheral blood, obtained from a patient treated with photon-based radiotherapy. The source is a woman in her forties with cholangiocarcinoma.

The chain carries TRBV10-3 and TRBJ2-7, with 7 bases that match TRBD1. Germline trimming cut 6 bases from V and 0 bases from J; bases unmatched to any gene: 2. Germline V CDR1 and CDR2: ENHRY, SYGVKD. The CDR3 length is 13 residues. The CDR3 DNA reads as TGTGCCATCAGGGGGGACAGCTCCTACGAGCAGTACTTC. This codes for CAIRGDSSYEQYF.

The chain uses TRBV29-1 and TRBJ2-7, with TRBD1 identical over 10 bases. Losses at the gene ends were 5 bases for V and 4 bases for J; bases not matched to a gene: 23. This CDR3 is 19 amino acids long. Germline V gene lookup returns CDR1 SQVTM and CDR2 ANQGSEA. CDR3 sequence (DNA): TGCAGCGTTCCTGGCCGAAGAACCGGGACAGGGGTCGTCGGTTACGAGCAGTACTTC. Protein product: CSVPGRRTGTGVVGYEQYF.

V usage is TRBV29-1 and J usage is TRBJ2-3; D unresolved. CDR3 size: 14 residues. Per the germline V gene, CDR1 is SQVTM and CDR2 is ANQGSEA. V gave up 6 bases and J gave up 0 bases, with 13 bases separating them. Here the CDR3 reads CSVRQSPSTDTQYF. In DNA, the CDR3 is TGCAGCGTACGACAATCGCCTAGCACAGATACGCAGTATTTT.

The chain has TRBV19 and TRBJ2-5; D gene unclear. Looked up from germline, CDR1 is LNHDA and CDR2 is SQIVND (reference sequence). V shed 1 base and J shed 4 bases, with 10 bases lying between them. The CDR3 loop spans 14 amino acids. The DNA for the CDR3 is TGTGCCAGTAGTATAGGAGAAGACTTAGAGACCCAGTACTTC. It specifies CASSIGEDLETQYF.

CDR3 DNA sequence: TGTGCCAGTTACGTCCCGGGACAGGGGGCTGGTGAGCAGTTCTTC. Amino acids: CASYVPGQGAGEQFF. This sequence joins TRBV2 and TRBJ2-1; 12 bases fit TRBD1. This CDR3 has 15 residues. V was pared by 9 bases and J by 9 bases, with 12 bases of the junction left unmatched. Germline CDR1 and CDR2: SNHLY and FYNNEI.

V is TRBV9 and J is TRBJ1-1, with D hard to call. From germline, CDR1 is SGDLS and CDR2 YYNGEE. CDR3 length: 13 amino acids. V gave up 3 bases and J gave up 5 bases, with 11 bases separating them. CDR3 coding DNA: TGTGCCAGCAGCGCAGAATTGGGTACTGAAGCTTTCTTT. Its protein is CASSAELGTEAFF.

The chain links TRBV15 to TRBJ2-6; D may be TRBD1 or TRBD2 (5 bases each). The CDR3 covers 16 residues. Germline CDR1 LNHNV, CDR2 YYDKDF (reference sequence). Trimming took off 0 bases at V and 4 bases at J, with 10 bases between the two ends. CDR3 DNA sequence: TGTGCCACCAGCAGAGATGAAGGGACCGGGGCCAACGTCCTGACTTTC. Translated: CATSRDEGTGANVLTF.

The genes are TRBV5-4 and TRBJ1-2; D gene unclear. The V gene's germline CDR1 is SGHNT and CDR2 YYREEE (reference sequence). V lost 4 bases to trimming and J lost 0 bases, with 13 bases between them. This CDR3 is 15 amino acids long. CDR3: CASSPPAAPNYGYTF. CDR3 bases: TGTGCCAGCAGCCCCCCGGCGGCGCCTAACTATGGCTACACCTTC.

The chain carries TRBV5-4 and TRBJ2-1; 7 nucleotides match TRBD1. The length of the CDR3 is 17 residues. Germline assignment: CDR1 SGHNT and CDR2 YYREEE (reference sequence). V gave up 4 bases and J gave up 5 bases; unmatched junction bases: 15. The CDR3 DNA follows: TGTGCCAGCAGCACATCCCGGGACAGTAAAACGAACAATGAGCAGTTCTTC. Protein: CASSTSRDSKTNNEQFF.

The chain recombines TRBV27 with TRBJ2-1; weak D call: TRBD2 (5 bases). CDR1 and CDR2 (germline): MNHEY, SMNVEV (reference sequence). This CDR3 has 15 amino acids. Trimming stripped 3 bases from V and 4 bases from J, with 13 bases between. DNA for the CDR3: TGTGCCAGCAGTTTTGTCGGGGATGGTTACAATGAGCAGTTCTTC. Its translation is CASSFVGDGYNEQFF.

This sequence joins TRBV28 and TRBJ2-3; 11 bases align to TRBD2. CDR1 and CDR2 (germline): MDHEN, SYDVKM. V lost 6 bases to trimming and J lost 4 bases; unmatched junction nucleotides: 3. There are 14 residues in the CDR3. This CDR3 reads CASRTSGKSDTQYF. Written as DNA, the CDR3 is TGTGCCAGCAGGACTAGCGGGAAATCAGATACGCAGTATTTT.

This chain links TRBV7-9 with TRBJ1-4; D might be TRBD1 (5 bases). This CDR3 contains 13 residues. Germline values: CDR1 SEHNR, CDR2 FQNEAQ (reference sequence). CDR3 DNA sequence: TGTGTCGTAGTGGTTCCGGGGACTGAAAAACTGTTTTTT. Protein sequence: CVVVVPGTEKLFF.

The chain joins TRBV6-5 to TRBJ2-3; unclear D gene. This CDR3 region has 13 residues. Looked up from germline, CDR1 is MNHEY and CDR2 is SVGAGI. Trimming left V 0 bases short and J 5 bases short, with 6 bases between. The CDR3 protein is CASSYSLGDTQYF. Written as DNA, the CDR3 is TGTGCCAGCAGTTACTCGCTGGGAGATACGCAGTATTTT.

V is TRBV10-1 and J is TRBJ2-5; TRBD2 matches 15 bases. The V and J ends lost 5 bases and 3 bases, in that order; junction bases with no gene match: 4. There are 16 residues in the CDR3. Per the germline V gene, CDR1 is WNHNN and CDR2 is SYGVQD (reference sequence). Written as DNA, the CDR3 is TGCGCCAGCAGTCCCGGGACTAGCGGGGGGAAAGAGACCCAGTACTTC. This encodes CASSPGTSGGKETQYF.